These T cell receptor beta chains were read from a single sample in a study of cytomegalovirus exposure and HLA in healthy donors. Only in-frame clones appear in the TCRdb table, and some are missing; sequencing was by immunoSEQ multiplex PCR. This sample's table reports approximately 100,000 clones. The sample taken for sequencing was PBMCs. All receptors derive from a middle-aged man in good health and CMV-seronegative. Each CDR3 is given with its conserved first and last residue. The order of the fields is V gene, D gene, J gene, CDR3 DNA, CDR3 protein. A D gene is named only where the DNA matches it firmly.

TRBV5-1	TRBD1	TRBJ1-3	TGCGCCAGCAGCTTGGACTACAGGGGTTCAGGAAACACCATATATTTT	CASSLDYRGSGNTIYF
TRBV4-3	-	TRBJ1-2	TGCGCCAGCAGTCAACAAGGGGCCCGGCCTCCTATCGATGGCTACACCTTC	CASSQQGARPPIDGYTF
TRBV5-1	TRBD1	TRBJ1-1	TGCGCCAGCAGCTTGGGGACAGGGACGAACACTGAAGCTTTCTTT	CASSLGTGTNTEAFF
TRBV28	-	TRBJ1-1	TGTGCCAGCAGTTCCCCAGGCCCTTTGGACACTGAAGCTTTCTTT	CASSSPGPLDTEAFF
TRBV2	-	TRBJ1-1	TGTGCCAGCAGTGTTTTGGACAGGAACACTGAAGCTTTCTTT	CASSVLDRNTEAFF
TRBV6-5	-	TRBJ2-1	TGTGCCAGCAGTTACGGCGGGACCCAGCAGTTCTTC	CASSYGGTQQFF
TRBV29-1	TRBD1	TRBJ1-2	TGCAGCGTCAGTGTGGGACAGGGGATTAACTATGGCTACACCTTC	CSVSVGQGINYGYTF
TRBV15	TRBD1	TRBJ2-7	TGTGCCACCAGCAGAGCCCGGGACAGGGGGACCGAGCAGTACTTC	CATSRARDRGTEQYF
TRBV7-8	TRBD1	TRBJ1-2	TGTGCCAGCAGCTTATCCTCCGGGACAGGCCTGGGGGGCTACACCTTC	CASSLSSGTGLGGYTF
TRBV10-3	-	TRBJ2-3	TGTGCCTCCAGGACGGAGGAGACAGATACGCAGTATTTT	CASRTEETDTQYF
TRBV5-1	TRBD1	TRBJ1-2	TGCGCCAGCAGCTTGAGGACAGGGGGCGCAGGTGGCTACACCTTC	CASSLRTGGAGGYTF
TRBV5-6	-	TRBJ1-2	TGTGCCAGCAGCGAGACAGTCTATGGCTACACCTTC	CASSETVYGYTF
TRBV7-2	-	TRBJ2-3	TGTGCCAGCAGCGCGCGGAGCACAGATACGCAGTATTTT	CASSARSTDTQYF
TRBV2	TRBD2	TRBJ2-3	TGTGCCAGCAGTTATAGCGGGAACGCAGATACGCAGTATTTT	CASSYSGNADTQYF
TRBV6-5	-	TRBJ2-1	TGTGCCTGCGGAACTAGCTACAATGAGCAGTTCTTC	CACGTSYNEQFF
TRBV7-9	-	TRBJ2-7	TGTGCCAGCAGCTTGCGGGAAGAGCAGTACTTC	CASSLREEQYF
TRBV7-2	TRBD1	TRBJ2-7	TGTGCCAGCAGCTTACTCGGGACAGGGGGTCGCGAGCAGTACTTC	CASSLLGTGGREQYF
TRBV4-3	-	TRBJ2-1	TGCGCCAGCAGCCAATCGACTAGTTACGAGCAGTTCTTC	CASSQSTSYEQFF
TRBV19	TRBD1	TRBJ1-3	TGTGCCAGTAGTAGCCGACAGGGGGCTTGGCCTGGAAACACCATATATTTT	CASSSRQGAWPGNTIYF
TRBV19	-	TRBJ1-5	TGTGCCAGTAGTATACTCACTGAAGGCAATCAGCCCCAGCATTTT	CASSILTEGNQPQHF
TRBV11-2	TRBD1	TRBJ1-4	TGTGCCAGCAGCAACGACAGGGGTTTAGGTGAAAAACTGTTTTTT	CASSNDRGLGEKLFF
TRBV7-3	TRBD1	TRBJ2-7	TGTGCCAGCAGCGTAACCGGGACAGGGGGCTACGAGCAGTACTTC	CASSVTGTGGYEQYF
TRBV7-9	TRBD1	TRBJ2-7	TGTGCCAGCAGCTTACCATCTGGGACAGGGAGTTACGAGCAGTACTTC	CASSLPSGTGSYEQYF
TRBV6-5	-	TRBJ1-4	TGTGCCAGCAGGGCAGGGGCTGATGAAAAACTGTTTTTT	CASRAGADEKLFF
TRBV7-2	-	TRBJ1-1	TGTGCCAGCAGCTTATCACGGGACACTGAAGCTTTCTTT	CASSLSRDTEAFF
TRBV25-1	TRBD1	TRBJ2-7	TGTGCCAGCAGTGATGACTCAGGGGGCCGCTACGAGCAGTACTTC	CASSDDSGGRYEQYF
TRBV11-3	TRBD2	TRBJ2-7	TGTGCCAGCAGAAACGCGGGAGACTACGAGCAGTACTTC	CASRNAGDYEQYF
TRBV30	-	TRBJ1-1	TGTGCCTGGAGTCGGTACGGGACTTTGAATACTGAAGCTTTCTTT	CAWSRYGTLNTEAFF
TRBV5-4	-	TRBJ2-5	TGTGCCAGCAGCTTGTATGGGGGGTTTCTAGAGACCCAGTACTTC	CASSLYGGFLETQYF
TRBV29-1	-	TRBJ1-1	TGCAGCGTCCCAAAGCGGCAGGGGTCGGGCACTGAAGCTTTCTTT	CSVPKRQGSGTEAFF
TRBV2	-	TRBJ2-1	TGTGCCAGCAGTGAAGCGCTGGCTCTTATTGTCAATGAGCAGTTCTTC	CASSEALALIVNEQFF
TRBV7-2	-	TRBJ2-5	TGTGCCAGCAGCTTTTCTCCGCAAGAGACCCAGTACTTC	CASSFSPQETQYF
TRBV6-5	-	TRBJ2-1	TGTGCCAGCAGTTACTCGTCTAGTAAGACCAATGAGCAGTTCTTC	CASSYSSSKTNEQFF
TRBV4-3	-	TRBJ1-2	TGCGCCAGCAGCCAAGAAGGGGCAGGAACCGCTTATGGCTACACCTTC	CASSQEGAGTAYGYTF
TRBV7-3	TRBD1	TRBJ2-1	TGTGCCAGCAGCAGGGACAGGGGCGGGGATGAGCAGTTCTTC	CASSRDRGGDEQFF
TRBV11-3	TRBD1	TRBJ2-7	TGTGCCAGCAGCCAGGGGGCTCAAGGCGAGCAGTACTTC	CASSQGAQGEQYF
TRBV7-6	-	TRBJ1-4	TGTGCCAGCAGCTTGACGACAGGTGTAAAACTGTTTTTT	CASSLTTGVKLFF
TRBV5-1	TRBD1	TRBJ2-7	TGCGCCAGCAGCTCGGACAGGGGAGCCTACGAGCAGTACTTC	CASSSDRGAYEQYF
TRBV14	-	TRBJ2-1	TGTGCCAGCAGTCAGACATATGAGCAGTTCTTC	CASSQTYEQFF
TRBV7-9	-	TRBJ1-3	TGTGCCAGCAGCTTACTCCCAGGGATCGATGGAAACACCATATATTTT	CASSLLPGIDGNTIYF
TRBV7-2	TRBD1	TRBJ2-4	TGTGCCAGCAGCTTAGCACAGGGGACAGACATTCAGTACTTC	CASSLAQGTDIQYF
TRBV20-1	-	TRBJ2-1	TGCAGTGCCCTAGTGTACCATGAGCAGTTCTTC	CSALVYHEQFF
TRBV6-1	TRBD1	TRBJ1-5	TGTGCCAGCAGTGGGGACAGGCGACAACGGGAAGCCCAGCATTTT	CASSGDRRQREAQHF
TRBV6-5	TRBD1	TRBJ1-2	TGTGCCAGCAGTCAGAGACAGGGACGGCGCACCTTC	CASSQRQGRRTF
TRBV11-3	TRBD2	TRBJ2-1	TGTGCCAGCAGCTCTGGCGGGAGTCTCGATGAGCAGTTCTTC	CASSSGGSLDEQFF
TRBV15	TRBD1	TRBJ1-1	TGTGCCACCAGCGGGGACAGGGGGAGATCTGAAGCTTTCTTT	CATSGDRGRSEAFF
TRBV18	TRBD1	TRBJ2-3	TGTGCCAGCTCACCAGGACAGGGGCAGGCAGATACGCAGTATTTT	CASSPGQGQADTQYF
TRBV10-3	TRBD1	TRBJ1-4	TGTGCCATCGGACCCCTTTTAACACGAGGGGGCCCTGAAAAACTGTTTTTT	CAIGPLLTRGGPEKLFF
TRBV11-3	-	TRBJ2-1	TGTGCCAGCTCGGCGGACAATGAGCAGTTCTTC	CASSADNEQFF
TRBV12-5	-	TRBJ1-4	TGTGCTAGTGGCCAGACAGGCCCTAATGAAAAACTGTTTTTT	CASGQTGPNEKLFF
TRBV9	-	TRBJ1-4	TGTGCCAGCAGCGCCTCTGTGACGTCGGGTTCGGCGGGGTCTTTCAATGAAAAACTGTTTTTT	CASSASVTSGSAGSFNEKLFF
TRBV9	-	TRBJ2-1	TGTGCCAGCAGCGTGAGCGGAGTCTACAATGAGCAGTTCTTC	CASSVSGVYNEQFF
TRBV5-6	-	TRBJ1-2	TGTGCCAGCAGCTTGTTAGCAGGGAAGGGCTACACCTTC	CASSLLAGKGYTF
TRBV7-9	TRBD2	TRBJ2-3	TGTGCCAGCAGCTTGGCCCGCGGGAGGTACACAGATACGCAGTATTTT	CASSLARGRYTDTQYF
TRBV4-3	TRBD2	TRBJ2-4	TGCGCCAGCAGCCAAGATTCGGGAGGACACATTCAGTACTTC	CASSQDSGGHIQYF
TRBV13	-	TRBJ1-2	TGTGCCAGCAGCTTAGACGCAGGGAGGCGAGGTGGCTACACCTTC	CASSLDAGRRGGYTF
TRBV5-1	-	TRBJ2-7	TGCGCCAGCAGCCTGGATTCTCTAGGCGAGCAGTACTTC	CASSLDSLGEQYF